This T cell receptor beta chain was captured in a study of T-cell memory formation after mild COVID-19. TCRdb fed the 5' RACE reads into MiXCR, producing one record per CDR3 protein. This sample carries more than 400,000 distinct CDR3 sequences, 15% to 20% of them seen once, and the ten largest clones take around 12%. The germline V gene encodes CDR1 SGDLS and CDR2 YYNGEE. This CDR3 region has 15 residues. Trimming removed 0 bases from V and 0 bases from J, with 10 bases in between. The material sequenced was PBMCs or a T cell subset sorted from them (not recorded which). The chain uses TRBV9 and TRBJ2-7, with D perhaps matching TRBD2 (6 bases). The source of this sequence is an adult woman who had mild COVID-19 (a few samples of this study predate the infection). Cell type and time point are not known. CDR3: CASSVGRGSSYEQYF. The CDR3 nucleotides are TGTGCCAGCAGCGTAGGGAGGGGTAGCTCCTACGAGCAGTACTTC.